Below are 27 T cell receptor beta chains sequenced from a single sample in a study of PD-L1 blockade in urothelial cancer (dated by TCRdb to about 2017). The time point label here, explained by the study, means: pretreatment peripheral blood. Library construction relied on the immunoSEQ multiplex PCR assay. Entries here come from immuneACCESS through TCRdb and include only in-frame sequences with V and J called. Some clones fail to appear in such tables; in the studies checked, an unresolved V gene covers under half of the shortfall, and the cause of the remainder is unknown. This sample comprises tens of thousands of clones, 84% of them detected only once. Jointly, the top ten make up around 2% of the sample. Material: PBMCs, obtained around atezolizumab (anti-PD-L1) treatment. These receptors all stem from a man in his sixties with urothelial cancer.

This chain links TRBV18 with TRBJ2-7; a possible D gene is TRBD1 (5 bases). V was trimmed by 4 bases and J by 5 bases, leaving 18 bases between them. This CDR3 spans 15 amino acids. Germline CDR1 reads KGHSH; CDR2 reads LQKENI. CDR3 residues: CASSLLSGASDEQYF. The CDR3 coding sequence is TGTGCCAGCTCACTTCTCAGTGGGGCCAGCGACGAGCAGTACTTC.

The V call is TRBV4-1, the J call TRBJ1-5; the D gene is possibly TRBD1 (5 bases). This CDR3 comprises 16 residues. Trimming took off 0 bases at V and 3 bases at J, with 12 bases between the two ends. The germline V gene encodes CDR1 MGHRA and CDR2 YSYEKL. The CDR3 protein is CASSQDLTVFNQPQHF. The CDR3 DNA reads as TGCGCCAGCAGCCAAGATTTGACAGTGTTCAATCAGCCCCAGCATTTT.

The V gene is TRBV7-9, the J gene TRBJ1-3; D possibly corresponds to TRBD1 (5 bases). The CDR3 totals 16 residues. Germline lookup yields CDR1 SEHNR and CDR2 FQNEAQ (reference sequence). V was clipped by 4 bases and J by 2 bases, with 15 bases between them. CDR3 sequence reads: CASSSPGVGAGNTIYF. CDR3 coding DNA: TGTGCCAGCAGCTCCCCGGGGGTAGGGGCTGGAAACACCATATATTTT.

The J gene is TRBJ2-2, the V gene TRBV27; 11 nucleotides match TRBD1. The CDR3 has 16 amino acids. V dropped 5 bases and J dropped 4; count of bases not matched to a gene: 6. CDR1 and CDR2 from the germline V gene are MNHEY and SMNVEV (reference sequence). The CDR3 DNA follows: TGTGCCAGCAGTCCCCGGACAGGGGGCACCACCGGGGAGCTGTTTTTT. It yields the protein CASSPRTGGTTGELFF.

V is TRBV19 and J is TRBJ2-1, with 8 bases matching TRBD1. Germline CDR1 reads LNHDA; CDR2 reads SQIVND (reference sequence). This CDR3 spans 14 amino acids. The V gene end was trimmed by 4 bases and the J gene end by 6 bases; junction bases not matched to a gene: 5. This chain's CDR3 is CASSTGTGPNEQFF. The CDR3 DNA sequence: TGTGCCAGTAGTACAGGGACAGGACCCAATGAGCAGTTCTTC.

The rearrangement uses TRBV11-2 and TRBJ1-6; the D gene is possibly TRBD1 (5 bases). The CDR3 extends over 14 amino acids. Germline CDR1 reads SGHAT; CDR2 reads FQNNGV. Trimming took 5 bases from V and 6 from J, leaving 11 bases between them. This CDR3 reads CASSPGGSNSPLHF. The CDR3 DNA sequence: TGTGCCAGCAGCCCCGGGGGAAGTAATTCACCCCTCCACTTT. The entire variable domain, with the rest obtained from reference TRBV11-2 and TRBJ1-6, is as follows: EAGVAQSPRYKIIEKRQSVAFWCNPISGHATLYWYQQILGQGPKLLIQFQNNGVVDDSQLPKDRFSAERLKGVDSTLKIQPAKLEDSAVYLCASSPGGSNSPLHFGNGTRLTVT.

This clone was seen once. This chain connects TRBV28 to TRBJ2-1; 7 positions match TRBD1. This CDR3 has 13 residues. Germline V CDR1 and CDR2: MDHEN, SYDVKM. The trim removed 5 bases at V and 10 bases at J, leaving 8 bases unmatched. DNA for the CDR3: TGTGCCAGCAGTCCAGCAGGGGGTGGCGAGCAGTTCTTC. This encodes CASSPAGGGEQFF.

This sequence joins TRBV29-1 and TRBJ1-1; TRBD1 matches at 7 bases. The trim removed 6 bases at V and 3 bases at J, leaving 13 bases unmatched. Germline values: CDR1 SQVTM, CDR2 ANQGSEA. This CDR3 spans 15 amino acids. CDR3 nucleotides: TGCAGCGTCGTACACCAAGACAGGGTTTACACTGAAGCTTTCTTT. It translates to CSVVHQDRVYTEAFF.

This clone came up a few times. This chain joins TRBV5-6 and TRBJ2-7, with D possibly TRBD2 on 6 matching bases. V dropped 0 bases and J dropped 2 bases, with 9 bases sitting between them. The V gene's germline CDR1 is SGHDT and CDR2 YYEEEE. The length of the CDR3 is 14 residues. The CDR3 reads CASSLEGGAYEQYF. The CDR3 region has the DNA TGTGCCAGCAGCTTGGAAGGAGGGGCCTACGAGCAGTACTTC.

This clone showed up just once. The chain carries TRBV21-1 and TRBJ2-7; the D call of TRBD2 is as the table states it, not checked on the DNA. TRBV21-1 is tagged as a pseudogene. There are 15 residues in the CDR3. CDR3 in amino acids: CASSSRTSGSKEQYF. In DNA, the CDR3 is TGTGCCAGCAGCTCCCGGACTAGCGGGAGCAAGGAGCAGTACTTC.

The chain employs TRBV5-1 and TRBJ2-5; TRBD1 agrees at 10 bases. The V gene end was trimmed by 0 bases and the J gene end by 4 bases; junction bases not matched to a gene: 6. CDR3 size: 16 residues. Germline-derived CDR1 and CDR2 are SGHRS and YFSETQ. The CDR3 sequence: CASSLGVTGGAETQYF. Written as DNA, the CDR3 is TGCGCCAGCAGCTTGGGGGTGACAGGGGGCGCAGAGACCCAGTACTTC.

The chain couples TRBV30 to TRBJ1-6, with D unclear. V dropped 0 bases and J dropped 5 bases, with 5 bases sitting between them. CDR1 is GTSNPN, CDR2 SVGIG, per germline (reference sequence). The CDR3 has 13 amino acids. The CDR3 is CAWSVLNNSPLHF. In nucleotides, the CDR3 is TGTGCCTGGAGTGTACTGAATAATTCACCCCTCCACTTT. The full variable domain, with the rest looked up from reference TRBV30 and TRBJ1-6, is SQTIHQWPATLVQPVGSPLSLECTVEGTSNPNLYWYRQAAGRGLQLLFYSVGIGQISSEVPQNLSASRPQDRQFILSSKKLLLSDSGFYLCAWSVLNNSPLHFGNGTRLTVT.

The CDR3 sequence is CASSSGVNNEQFF. In nucleotides, the CDR3 is TGTGCCAGCAGCTCGGGGGTAAACAATGAGCAGTTCTTC. The rearrangement links TRBV7-9 to TRBJ2-1; possibly TRBD2 for D (6 bases). The germline V and J ends were trimmed by 4 bases and 5 bases, with 9 bases remaining between them. This CDR3 is 13 amino acids long. The germline CDR1 and CDR2 sequences are SEHNR and FQNEAQ (reference sequence).

The chain links TRBV5-4 to TRBJ2-7; TRBD2 matches 10 bases. With V trimmed by 1 base and J by 4 bases, 5 bases remained unmatched. The germline V gene has CDR1 SGHNT and CDR2 YYREEE (reference sequence). The CDR3 covers 15 residues. The CDR3 DNA reads as TGTGCCAGCAGCTTGAACTTAGCGGGAGGTTACGAGCAGTACTTC. Translating it yields CASSLNLAGGYEQYF.

The chain has TRBV28 and TRBJ2-1; tentative D call: TRBD1 (6 bases). Germline values: CDR1 MDHEN, CDR2 SYDVKM. Trimming took 2 bases from V and 4 from J, leaving 6 bases between them. The CDR3 has 13 residues. The DNA of the CDR3 is TGTGCCAGCAGTTTAGGACAGTACAATGAGCAGTTCTTC. The encoded protein is CASSLGQYNEQFF.

The rearrangement joins TRBV10-1 to TRBJ2-5; 9 bases align to TRBD2. This CDR3 contains 15 residues. The J segment lost 2 bases and the V segment lost 4 bases, leaving 5 bases of the junction unmatched. The germline V gene encodes CDR1 WNHNN and CDR2 SYGVQD (reference sequence). CDR3 nucleotides: TGCGCCAGCAGTGGGTCCACTAGCGGGCAAGAGACCCAGTACTTC. As protein: CASSGSTSGQETQYF.

The V gene is TRBV10-3, the J gene TRBJ1-2; a weak D match, TRBD1 (6 bases). The CDR3 is 13 residues long. V lost 11 bases and J 1 base, leaving 14 bases between the germline ends. Germline CDR1 ENHRY, CDR2 SYGVKD. The CDR3 nucleotides are TGTGCCTCCTCGGGGGGCAGTAACTATGGCTACACCTTC. It translates to CASSGGSNYGYTF.

The chain employs TRBV5-1 and TRBJ1-2; 7 bases align to TRBD1. This CDR3 has 15 residues. CDR1 and CDR2 from the germline V gene are SGHRS and YFSETQ. Losses at the gene ends were 4 bases for V and 4 bases for J; bases not matched to a gene: 10. In DNA, the CDR3 is TGCGCCAGCAGCGCATCGACAGGGTCGGGCTATGGCTACACCTTC. This translates into CASSASTGSGYGYTF. The variable domain in full, with the rest retrieved from reference TRBV5-1 and TRBJ1-2, is KAGVTQTPRYLIKTRGQQVTLSCSPISGHRSVSWYQQTPGQGLQFLFEYFSETQRNKGNFPGRFSGRQFSNSRSEMNVSTLELGDSALYLCASSASTGSGYGYTFGSGTRLTVV.

This clone is a singleton in its sample. The chain uses TRBV19 and TRBJ1-4; tentatively, D is TRBD1 (6 bases). Germline values: CDR1 LNHDA, CDR2 SQIVND (reference sequence). Trimming stripped 5 bases from V and 7 bases from J, with 20 bases between. The CDR3 sequence is 16 residues long. Written as DNA, the CDR3 is TGTGCCAGTAGTCCTCTTCTATTGGGGGCAGGTGAAAAACTGTTTTTT. Translated: CASSPLLLGAGEKLFF.

The chain carries TRBV5-1 and TRBJ1-1, with a tentative D call TRBD1 (6 bases). The CDR3 runs 16 residues. Germline values: CDR1 SGHRS, CDR2 YFSETQ. V lost 0 bases and J lost 5, with 17 bases in between. In DNA form, the CDR3 reads TGCGCCAGCAGCTTGGCCGGGACAAGCCCCAGGACTGAAGCTTTCTTT. Amino acid sequence: CASSLAGTSPRTEAFF. Full variable domain (remainder filled in from reference TRBV5-1 and TRBJ1-1): KAGVTQTPRYLIKTRGQQVTLSCSPISGHRSVSWYQQTPGQGLQFLFEYFSETQRNKGNFPGRFSGRQFSNSRSEMNVSTLELGDSALYLCASSLAGTSPRTEAFFGQGTRLTVV.

The chain couples TRBV6-6 to TRBJ1-2; TRBD1 might be the D (6 bases). CDR3 length: 15 residues. The V gene's germline CDR1 is MNHNY and CDR2 SVGAGI (reference sequence). Trimming pared 0 bases from V and 4 bases from J, leaving 12 bases between. The CDR3: CASSYSPTGTYGYTF. DNA of the CDR3: TGTGCCAGCAGTTACTCCCCCACAGGGACCTATGGCTACACCTTC.

The table lists this clone with a few counts. This chain connects TRBV6-1 to TRBJ1-1, with 10 bases aligning to TRBD1. Germline V gene lookup returns CDR1 MNHNS and CDR2 SASEGT. With V trimmed by 5 bases and J by 7 bases, 4 bases remained unmatched. The CDR3 has 13 amino acids. The CDR3 nucleotides read TGTGCCAGCAGTAGACAGGGGGCGATTGAAGCTTTCTTT. It translates to CASSRQGAIEAFF.

The chain is built from TRBV6-6 and TRBJ2-6; a possible D gene is TRBD1 (5 bases). The V and J ends lost 10 bases and 0 bases respectively, with 13 bases between them. CDR3 length equals 15 residues. In germline, CDR1 is MNHNY, CDR2 SVGAGI (reference sequence). The CDR3 coding sequence is TGTGCCATAGGGGTCCGGAACTCTGGGGCCAACGTCCTGACTTTC. It specifies CAIGVRNSGANVLTF.

The chain couples TRBV5-6 to TRBJ1-2; a possible D gene is TRBD1 (6 bases). The V end lost 4 bases, the J end lost 2 bases, and 15 bases lay between the germline ends. Germline V gene sequence: CDR1 SGHDT, CDR2 YYEEEE. The CDR3 consists of 15 residues. The CDR3 loop reads CASSPDRFPNYGYTF. Written as DNA, the CDR3 is TGTGCCAGCAGCCCAGACAGGTTCCCAAACTATGGCTACACCTTC.

The chain couples TRBV5-5 to TRBJ2-3; 9 nucleotides align to TRBD2. Per the germline V gene, CDR1 is SGHKS and CDR2 is YYEKEE (reference sequence). The CDR3 consists of 16 residues. Germline trimming cut 0 bases from V and 3 bases from J; bases unmatched to any gene: 5. For the CDR3, the DNA is TGTGCCAGCAGCTTGGGGCGGGGGGGCCTGACAGATACGCAGTATTTT. It encodes CASSLGRGGLTDTQYF.

Here the CDR3 reads CASSLDLVGSATVEGVGYTF. CDR3 bases: TGTGCCAGCAGCTTAGATCTAGTCGGGTCCGCGACGGTAGAAGGGGTTGGCTACACCTTC. The V gene is TRBV11-2, the J gene TRBJ1-2, with D perhaps TRBD1 (5 bases). V was shortened by 0 bases and J by 7 bases, with 30 bases between the two germline ends. The CDR3 contains 20 residues. From germline, CDR1 is SGHAT and CDR2 FQNNGV.

The genes are TRBV28 and TRBJ2-3; D is unresolved. The CDR3 sequence is 14 residues long. Trimming removed 8 bases from V and 8 bases from J, with 20 bases in between. Germline assignment: CDR1 MDHEN and CDR2 SYDVKM. CDR3 nucleotides: TGTGCCAGCTGCCCTCCCGCTTTTGCGTCTACGCAGTATTTT. Translated: CASCPPAFASTQYF.